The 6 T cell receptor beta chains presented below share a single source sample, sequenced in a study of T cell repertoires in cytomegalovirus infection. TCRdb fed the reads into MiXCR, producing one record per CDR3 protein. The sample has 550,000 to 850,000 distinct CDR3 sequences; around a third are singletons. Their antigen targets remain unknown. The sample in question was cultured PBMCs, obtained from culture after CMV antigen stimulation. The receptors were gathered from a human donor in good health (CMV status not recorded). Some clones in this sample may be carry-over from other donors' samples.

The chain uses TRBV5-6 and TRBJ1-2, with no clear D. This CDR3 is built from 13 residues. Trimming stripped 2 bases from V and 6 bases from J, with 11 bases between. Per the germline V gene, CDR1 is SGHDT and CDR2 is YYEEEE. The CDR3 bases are TGTGCCAGCAGCTTAGGCAGGAACCATGGCTACACCTTC. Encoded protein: CASSLGRNHGYTF. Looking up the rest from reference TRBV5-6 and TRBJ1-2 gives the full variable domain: DAGVTQSPTHLIKTRGQQVTLRCSPKSGHDTVSWYQQALGQGPQFIFQYYEEEERQRGNFPDRFSGHQFPNYSSELNVNALLLGDSALYLCASSLGRNHGYTFGSGTRLTVV.

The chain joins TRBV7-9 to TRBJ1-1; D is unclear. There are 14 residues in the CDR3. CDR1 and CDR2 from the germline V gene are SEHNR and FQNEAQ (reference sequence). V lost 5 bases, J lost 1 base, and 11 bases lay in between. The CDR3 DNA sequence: TGTGCCAGCAGCCCCGTGGGAGGGAACACTGAAGCTTTCTTT. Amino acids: CASSPVGGNTEAFF.

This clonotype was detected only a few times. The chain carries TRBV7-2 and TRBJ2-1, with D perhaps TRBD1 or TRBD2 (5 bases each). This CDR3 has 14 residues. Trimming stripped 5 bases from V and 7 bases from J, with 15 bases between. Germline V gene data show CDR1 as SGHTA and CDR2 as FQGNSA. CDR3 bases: TGTGCCAGCAGCCAAGGTGCAGGGACGAATGAGCAGTTCTTC. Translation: CASSQGAGTNEQFF.

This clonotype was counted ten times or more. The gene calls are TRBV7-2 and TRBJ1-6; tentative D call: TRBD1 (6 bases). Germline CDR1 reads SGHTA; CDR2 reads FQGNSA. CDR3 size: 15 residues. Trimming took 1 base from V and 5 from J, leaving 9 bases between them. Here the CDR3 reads CASSLGTVNNSPLHF. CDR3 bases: TGTGCCAGCAGCTTAGGGACAGTAAATAATTCACCCCTCCACTTT.

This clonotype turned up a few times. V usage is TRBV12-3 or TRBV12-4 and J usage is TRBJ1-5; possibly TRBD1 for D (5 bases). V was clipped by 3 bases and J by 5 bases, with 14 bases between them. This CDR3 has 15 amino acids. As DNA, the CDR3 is TGTGCCAGCAGTTTTACCCAGGGCAGTTATCAGCCCCAGCATTTT. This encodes CASSFTQGSYQPQHF.

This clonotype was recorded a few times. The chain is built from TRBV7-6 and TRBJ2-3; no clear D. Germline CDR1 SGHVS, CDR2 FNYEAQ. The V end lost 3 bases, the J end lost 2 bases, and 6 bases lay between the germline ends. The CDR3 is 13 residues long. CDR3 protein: CASSFRPTDTQYF. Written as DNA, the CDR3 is TGTGCCAGCAGCTTTCGTCCCACAGATACGCAGTATTTT.